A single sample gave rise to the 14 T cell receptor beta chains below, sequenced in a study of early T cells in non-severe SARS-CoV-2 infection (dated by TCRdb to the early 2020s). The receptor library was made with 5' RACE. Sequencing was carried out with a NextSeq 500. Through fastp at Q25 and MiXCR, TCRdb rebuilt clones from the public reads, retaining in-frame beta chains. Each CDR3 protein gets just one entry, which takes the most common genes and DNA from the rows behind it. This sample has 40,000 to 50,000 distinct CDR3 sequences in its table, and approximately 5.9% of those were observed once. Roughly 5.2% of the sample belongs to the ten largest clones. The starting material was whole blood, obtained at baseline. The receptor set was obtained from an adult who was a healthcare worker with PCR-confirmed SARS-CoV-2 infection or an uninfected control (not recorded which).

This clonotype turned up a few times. The CDR3 DNA is TGTGCCAGCAGCCCAACAGGGGAGAGGGACACTGAAGCTTTCTTT. Translation gives CASSPTGERDTEAFF. The chain couples TRBV11-2 to TRBJ1-1, with 7 positions matching TRBD1. This CDR3 is built from 15 residues. V dropped 5 bases and J dropped 3; count of bases not matched to a gene: 9. The germline V gene has CDR1 SGHAT and CDR2 FQNNGV.

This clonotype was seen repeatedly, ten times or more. Here the CDR3 DNA reads TGCAGTGCTCCCGGGACCCCCGGGCATGGCTACACCTTC. It specifies CSAPGTPGHGYTF. This sequence joins TRBV20-1 and TRBJ1-2; tentatively, D is TRBD1 (5 bases). The CDR3 totals 13 residues. Germline CDR1 DFQATT, CDR2 SNEGSKA (reference sequence). V was pared by 5 bases and J by 6 bases, with 16 bases between.

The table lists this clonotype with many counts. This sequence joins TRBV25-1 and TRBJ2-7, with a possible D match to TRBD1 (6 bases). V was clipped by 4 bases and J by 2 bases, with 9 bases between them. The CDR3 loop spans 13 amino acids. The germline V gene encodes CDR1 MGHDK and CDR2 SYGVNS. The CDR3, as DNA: TGTGCCAGCAGTGTAACAGGGACCTACGAGCAGTACTTC. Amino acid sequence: CASSVTGTYEQYF.

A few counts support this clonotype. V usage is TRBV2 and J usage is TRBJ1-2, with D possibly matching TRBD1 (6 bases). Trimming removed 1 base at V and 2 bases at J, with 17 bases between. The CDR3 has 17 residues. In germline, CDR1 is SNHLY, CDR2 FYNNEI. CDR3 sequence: CASSEVAHNRVNYGYTF. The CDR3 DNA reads TGTGCCAGCAGTGAAGTAGCCCACAACAGGGTCAACTATGGCTACACCTTC.

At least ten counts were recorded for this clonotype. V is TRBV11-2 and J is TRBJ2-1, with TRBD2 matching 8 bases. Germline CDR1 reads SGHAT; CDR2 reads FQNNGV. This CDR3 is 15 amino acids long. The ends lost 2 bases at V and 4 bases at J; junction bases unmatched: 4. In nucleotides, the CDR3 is TGTGCCAGCAGCTTAAGACTAGCGAATTACAATGAGCAGTTCTTC. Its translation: CASSLRLANYNEQFF.

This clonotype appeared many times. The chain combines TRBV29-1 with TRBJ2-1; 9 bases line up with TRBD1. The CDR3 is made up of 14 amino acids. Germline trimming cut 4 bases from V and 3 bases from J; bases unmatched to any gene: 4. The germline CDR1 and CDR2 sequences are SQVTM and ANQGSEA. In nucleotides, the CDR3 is TGCAGCGTTGCCCGGGACAGGGACTACAATGAGCAGTTCTTC. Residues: CSVARDRDYNEQFF.

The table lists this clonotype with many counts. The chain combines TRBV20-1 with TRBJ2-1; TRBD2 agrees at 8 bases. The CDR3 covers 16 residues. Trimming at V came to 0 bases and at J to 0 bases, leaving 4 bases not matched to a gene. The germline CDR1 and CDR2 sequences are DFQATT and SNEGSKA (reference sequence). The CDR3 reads CSARDGRGISYNEQFF. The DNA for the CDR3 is TGCAGTGCTAGAGACGGGAGGGGTATCTCCTACAATGAGCAGTTCTTC.

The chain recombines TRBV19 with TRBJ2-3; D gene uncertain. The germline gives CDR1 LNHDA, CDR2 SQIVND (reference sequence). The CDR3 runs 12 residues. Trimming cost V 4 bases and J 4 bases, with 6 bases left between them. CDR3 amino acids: CASSTLADTQYF. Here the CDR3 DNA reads TGTGCCAGTAGTACATTGGCAGATACGCAGTATTTT.

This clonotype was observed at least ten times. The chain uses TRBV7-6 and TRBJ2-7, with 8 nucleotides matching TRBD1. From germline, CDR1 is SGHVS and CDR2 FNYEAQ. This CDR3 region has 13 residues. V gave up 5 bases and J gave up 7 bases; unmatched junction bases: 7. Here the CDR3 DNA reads TGTGCCAGCAGCCCTAGGACAGGGATGGAGCAGTACTTC. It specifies CASSPRTGMEQYF.

The CDR3: CSVQRIYNEQFF. CDR3 coding DNA: TGCAGCGTCCAGCGGATCTACAATGAGCAGTTCTTC. The genes are TRBV29-1 and TRBJ2-1; a weak D match, TRBD2 (5 bases). The CDR3 totals 12 residues. The V and J ends lost 6 bases and 3 bases respectively, with 9 bases between them. Germline loops: CDR1 SQVTM, CDR2 ANQGSEA.

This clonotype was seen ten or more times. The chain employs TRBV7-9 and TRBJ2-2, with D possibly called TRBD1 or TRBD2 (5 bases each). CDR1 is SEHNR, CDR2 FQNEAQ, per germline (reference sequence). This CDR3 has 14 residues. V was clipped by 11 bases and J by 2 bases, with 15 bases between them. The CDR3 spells CAVSGRLNTGELFF. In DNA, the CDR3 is TGTGCCGTCTCGGGACGGCTTAACACCGGGGAGCTGTTTTTT.

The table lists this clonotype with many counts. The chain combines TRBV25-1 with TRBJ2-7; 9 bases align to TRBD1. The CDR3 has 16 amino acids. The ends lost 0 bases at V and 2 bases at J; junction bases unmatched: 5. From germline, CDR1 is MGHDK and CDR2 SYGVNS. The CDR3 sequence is CASSEYGGTGTYEQYF. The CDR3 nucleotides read TGTGCCAGCAGTGAATATGGGGGGACAGGGACCTACGAGCAGTACTTC.

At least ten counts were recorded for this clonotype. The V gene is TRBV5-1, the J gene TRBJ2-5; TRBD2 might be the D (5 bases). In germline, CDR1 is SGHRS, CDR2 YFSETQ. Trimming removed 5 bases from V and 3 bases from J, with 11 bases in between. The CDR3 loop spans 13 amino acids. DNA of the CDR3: TGCGCCAGCAGTCTGGACTGGGAAGAGACCCAGTACTTC. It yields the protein CASSLDWEETQYF.

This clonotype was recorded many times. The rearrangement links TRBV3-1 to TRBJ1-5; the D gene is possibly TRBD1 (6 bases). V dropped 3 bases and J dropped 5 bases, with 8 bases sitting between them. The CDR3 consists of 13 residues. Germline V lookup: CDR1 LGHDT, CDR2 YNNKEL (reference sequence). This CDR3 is CASSQGADQPQHF. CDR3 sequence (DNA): TGTGCCAGCAGCCAGGGGGCAGATCAGCCCCAGCATTTT.